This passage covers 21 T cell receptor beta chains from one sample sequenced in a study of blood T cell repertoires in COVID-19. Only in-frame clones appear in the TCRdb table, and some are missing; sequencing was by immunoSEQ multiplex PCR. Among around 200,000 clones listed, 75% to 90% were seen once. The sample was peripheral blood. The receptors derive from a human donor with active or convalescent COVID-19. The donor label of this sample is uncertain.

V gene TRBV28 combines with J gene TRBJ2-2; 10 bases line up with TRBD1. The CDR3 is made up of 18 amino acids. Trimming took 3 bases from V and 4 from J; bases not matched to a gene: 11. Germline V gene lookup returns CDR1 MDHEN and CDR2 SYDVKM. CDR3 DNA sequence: TGTGCCAGCAGTTTCTACACCGGGACAGGGGACTCCACCGGGGAGCTGTTTTTT. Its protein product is CASSFYTGTGDSTGELFF. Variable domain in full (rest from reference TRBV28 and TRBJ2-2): DVKVTQSSRYLVKRTGEKVFLECVQDMDHENMFWYRQDPGLGLRLIYFSYDVKMKEKGDIPEGYSVSREKKERFSLILESASTNQTSMYLCASSFYTGTGDSTGELFFGEGSRLTVL.

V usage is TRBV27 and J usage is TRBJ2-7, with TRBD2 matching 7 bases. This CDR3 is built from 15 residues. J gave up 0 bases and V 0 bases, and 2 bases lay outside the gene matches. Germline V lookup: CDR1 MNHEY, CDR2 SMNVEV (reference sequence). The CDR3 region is CASSLSSGYSYEQYF. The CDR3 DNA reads TGTGCCAGCAGTTTATCTAGCGGGTACTCCTACGAGCAGTACTTC.

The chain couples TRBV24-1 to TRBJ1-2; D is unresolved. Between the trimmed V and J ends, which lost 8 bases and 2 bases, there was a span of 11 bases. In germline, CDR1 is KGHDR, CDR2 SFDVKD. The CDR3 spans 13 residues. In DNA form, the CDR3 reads TGTGCCACCAACCGGGAGGGAAACTATGGCTACACCTTC. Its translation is CATNREGNYGYTF.

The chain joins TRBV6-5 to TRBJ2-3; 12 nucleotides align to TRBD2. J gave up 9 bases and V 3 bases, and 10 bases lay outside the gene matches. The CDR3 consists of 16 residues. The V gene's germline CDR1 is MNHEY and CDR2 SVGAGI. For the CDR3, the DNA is TGTGCCAGCAGTTATCTAGCGGGGGGGGTCAGTGGGACGCAGTATTTT. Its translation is CASSYLAGGVSGTQYF.

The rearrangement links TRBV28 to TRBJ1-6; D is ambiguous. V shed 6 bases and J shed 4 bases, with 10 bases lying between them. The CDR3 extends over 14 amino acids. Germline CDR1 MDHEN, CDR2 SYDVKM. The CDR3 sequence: CASRPTIYNSPLHF. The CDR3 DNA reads TGTGCCAGCAGACCGACAATTTATAATTCACCCCTCCACTTT.

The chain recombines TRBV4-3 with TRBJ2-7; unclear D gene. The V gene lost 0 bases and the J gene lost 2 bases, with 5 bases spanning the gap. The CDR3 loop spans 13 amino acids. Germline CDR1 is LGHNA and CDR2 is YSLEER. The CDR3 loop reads CASSQEATYEQYF. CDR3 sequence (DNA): TGCGCCAGCAGCCAAGAGGCAACCTACGAGCAGTACTTC.

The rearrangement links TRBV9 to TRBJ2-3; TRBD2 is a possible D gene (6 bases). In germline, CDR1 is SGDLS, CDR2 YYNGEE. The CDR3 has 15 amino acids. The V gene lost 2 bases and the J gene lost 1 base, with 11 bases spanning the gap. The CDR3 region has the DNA TGTGCCAGCAGCGTGGCGGGACTCGGCACAGATACGCAGTATTTT. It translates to CASSVAGLGTDTQYF.

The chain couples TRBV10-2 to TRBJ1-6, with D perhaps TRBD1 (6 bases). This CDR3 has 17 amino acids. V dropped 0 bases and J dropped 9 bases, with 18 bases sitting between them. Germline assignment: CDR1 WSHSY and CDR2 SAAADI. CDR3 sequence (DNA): TGCGCCAGCAGTGAGTCGACCGACCCTAGGGGGGGTTCACCCCTCCACTTT. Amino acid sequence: CASSESTDPRGGSPLHF.

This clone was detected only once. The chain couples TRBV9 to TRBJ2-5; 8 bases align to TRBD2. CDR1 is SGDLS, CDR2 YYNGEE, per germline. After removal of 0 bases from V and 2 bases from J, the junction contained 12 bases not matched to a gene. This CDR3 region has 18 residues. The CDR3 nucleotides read TGTGCCAGCAGCGTAGCAACTAGCGGAGCACTACAGCAAGAGACCCAGTACTTC. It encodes CASSVATSGALQQETQYF.

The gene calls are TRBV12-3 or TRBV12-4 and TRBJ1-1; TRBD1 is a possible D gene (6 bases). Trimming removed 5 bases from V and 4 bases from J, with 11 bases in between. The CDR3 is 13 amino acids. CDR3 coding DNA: TGTGCCAGCAGTGGGACATCGGGCACTGAAGCTTTCTTT. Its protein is CASSGTSGTEAFF.

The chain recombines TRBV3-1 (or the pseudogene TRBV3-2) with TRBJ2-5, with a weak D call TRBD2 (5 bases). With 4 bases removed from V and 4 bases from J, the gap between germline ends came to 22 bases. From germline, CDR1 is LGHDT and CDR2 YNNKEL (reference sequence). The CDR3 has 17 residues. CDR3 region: CASSPLIGGPPGETQYF. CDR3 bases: TGTGCCAGCAGCCCCCTTATAGGCGGGCCCCCCGGAGAGACCCAGTACTTC.

CDR3 sequence (DNA): TGTGCCAGCCGGACTAGCGGGATCGCGAATGAGCAGTTCTTC. Translating it yields CASRTSGIANEQFF. The V call is TRBV19, the J call TRBJ2-1; 12 nucleotides align to TRBD2. The CDR3 loop spans 14 amino acids. J lost 7 bases, V lost 9 bases, and 7 bases had no gene match. Germline CDR1 LNHDA, CDR2 SQIVND (reference sequence).

DNA for the CDR3: TGTGCCAGCGGCCGACTAGCGGAGGGACTCAATGAGCAGTTCTTC. It specifies CASGRLAEGLNEQFF. The rearrangement uses TRBV27 and TRBJ2-1; 9 positions agree with TRBD2. The V gene's germline CDR1 is MNHEY and CDR2 SMNVEV (reference sequence). J gave up 6 bases and V 8 bases, and 11 bases lay outside the gene matches. This CDR3 has 15 amino acids.

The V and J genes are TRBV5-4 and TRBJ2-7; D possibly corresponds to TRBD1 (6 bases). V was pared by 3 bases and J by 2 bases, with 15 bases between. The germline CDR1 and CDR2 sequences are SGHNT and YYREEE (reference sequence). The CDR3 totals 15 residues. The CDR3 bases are TGTGCCAGCAGCTCGAAGACAGGAAGAACCTACGAGCAGTACTTC. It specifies CASSSKTGRTYEQYF. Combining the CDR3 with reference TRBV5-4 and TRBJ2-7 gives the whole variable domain ETGVTQSPTHLIKTRGQQVTLRCSSQSGHNTVSWYQQALGQGPQFIFQYYREEENGRGNFPPRFSGLQFPNYSSELNVNALELDDSALYLCASSSKTGRTYEQYFGPGTRLTVT.

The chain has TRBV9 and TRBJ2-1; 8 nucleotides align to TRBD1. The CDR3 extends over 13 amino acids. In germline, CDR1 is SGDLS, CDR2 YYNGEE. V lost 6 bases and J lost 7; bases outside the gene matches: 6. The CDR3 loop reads CASTGGPANEQFF. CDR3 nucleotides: TGTGCCAGCACAGGGGGCCCCGCAAATGAGCAGTTCTTC.

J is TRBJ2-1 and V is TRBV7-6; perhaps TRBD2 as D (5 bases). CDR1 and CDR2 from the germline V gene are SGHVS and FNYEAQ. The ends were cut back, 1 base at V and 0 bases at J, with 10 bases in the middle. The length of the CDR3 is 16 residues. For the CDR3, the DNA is TGTGCCAGCAGCTTAGGCTCTGGAGGCTCCTACAATGAGCAGTTCTTC. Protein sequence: CASSLGSGGSYNEQFF.

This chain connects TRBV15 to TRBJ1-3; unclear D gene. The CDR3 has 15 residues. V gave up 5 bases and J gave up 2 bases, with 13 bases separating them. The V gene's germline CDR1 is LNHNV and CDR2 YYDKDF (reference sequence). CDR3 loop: CATSPEVPAGNTIYF. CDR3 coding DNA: TGTGCCACCAGCCCAGAGGTTCCCGCTGGAAACACCATATATTTT.

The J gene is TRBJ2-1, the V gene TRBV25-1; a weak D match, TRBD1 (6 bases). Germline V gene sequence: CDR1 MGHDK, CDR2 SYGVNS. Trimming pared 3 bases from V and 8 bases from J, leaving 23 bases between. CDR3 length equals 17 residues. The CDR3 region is CASSDLSGNRVGHEQFF. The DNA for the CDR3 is TGTGCCAGCAGTGATCTCTCGGGGAACAGGGTTGGGCATGAGCAGTTCTTC.

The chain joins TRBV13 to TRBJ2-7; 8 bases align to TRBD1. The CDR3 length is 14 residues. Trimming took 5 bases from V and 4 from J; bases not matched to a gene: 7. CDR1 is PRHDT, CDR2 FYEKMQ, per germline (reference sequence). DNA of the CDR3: TGTGCCAGCAGCCCTACGACAGGGGCGTACGAGCAGTACTTC. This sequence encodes CASSPTTGAYEQYF.

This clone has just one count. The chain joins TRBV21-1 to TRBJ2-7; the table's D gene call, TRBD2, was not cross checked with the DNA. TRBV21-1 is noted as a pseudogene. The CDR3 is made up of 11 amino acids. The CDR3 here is CARALGHEQYF. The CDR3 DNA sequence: TGTGCCAGAGCCCTAGGCCACGAGCAGTACTTC.

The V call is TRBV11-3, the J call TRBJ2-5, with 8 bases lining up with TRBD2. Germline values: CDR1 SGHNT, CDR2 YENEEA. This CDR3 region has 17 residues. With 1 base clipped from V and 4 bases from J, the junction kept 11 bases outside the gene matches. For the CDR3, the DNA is TGTGCCAGCAGCTTAGGACCTGCAGCGGGAGCTCCAGAGACCCAGTACTTC. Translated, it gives CASSLGPAAGAPETQYF.